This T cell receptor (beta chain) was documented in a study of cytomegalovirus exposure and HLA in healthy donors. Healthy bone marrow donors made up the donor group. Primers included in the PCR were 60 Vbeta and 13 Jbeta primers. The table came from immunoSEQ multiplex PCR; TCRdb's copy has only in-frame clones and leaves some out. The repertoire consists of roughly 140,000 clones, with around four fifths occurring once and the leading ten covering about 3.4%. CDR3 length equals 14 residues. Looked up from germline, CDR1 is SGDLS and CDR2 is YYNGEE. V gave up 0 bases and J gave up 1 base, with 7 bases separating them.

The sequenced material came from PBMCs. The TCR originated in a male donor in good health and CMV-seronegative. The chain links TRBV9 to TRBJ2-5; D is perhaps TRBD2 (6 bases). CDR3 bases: TGTGCCAGCAGCGTAGGGACTATCCAAGAGACCCAGTACTTC. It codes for CASSVGTIQETQYF.